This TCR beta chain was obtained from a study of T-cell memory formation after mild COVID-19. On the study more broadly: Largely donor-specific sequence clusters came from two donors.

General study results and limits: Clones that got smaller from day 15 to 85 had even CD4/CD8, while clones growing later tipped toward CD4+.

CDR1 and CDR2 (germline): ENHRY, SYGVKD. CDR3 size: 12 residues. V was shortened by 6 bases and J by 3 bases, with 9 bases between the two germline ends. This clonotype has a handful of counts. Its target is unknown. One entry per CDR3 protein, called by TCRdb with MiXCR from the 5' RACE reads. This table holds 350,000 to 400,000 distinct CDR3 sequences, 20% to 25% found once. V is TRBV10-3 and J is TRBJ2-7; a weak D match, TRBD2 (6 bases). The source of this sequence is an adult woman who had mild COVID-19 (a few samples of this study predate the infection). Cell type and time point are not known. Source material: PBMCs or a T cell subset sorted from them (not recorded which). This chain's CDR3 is CAIRGLNYEQYF. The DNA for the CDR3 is TGTGCCATCAGGGGACTGAACTACGAGCAGTACTTC.